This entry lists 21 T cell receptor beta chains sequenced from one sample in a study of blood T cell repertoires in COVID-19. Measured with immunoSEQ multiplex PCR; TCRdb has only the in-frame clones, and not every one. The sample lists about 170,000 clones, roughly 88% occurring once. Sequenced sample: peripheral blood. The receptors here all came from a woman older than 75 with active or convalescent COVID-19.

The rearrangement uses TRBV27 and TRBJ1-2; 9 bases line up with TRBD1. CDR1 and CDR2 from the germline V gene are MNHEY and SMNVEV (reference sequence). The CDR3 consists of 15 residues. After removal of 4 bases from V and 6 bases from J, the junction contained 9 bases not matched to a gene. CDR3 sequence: CASSSQGARVDGYTF. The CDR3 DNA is TGTGCCAGCAGTTCACAGGGGGCGAGGGTAGATGGCTACACCTTC.

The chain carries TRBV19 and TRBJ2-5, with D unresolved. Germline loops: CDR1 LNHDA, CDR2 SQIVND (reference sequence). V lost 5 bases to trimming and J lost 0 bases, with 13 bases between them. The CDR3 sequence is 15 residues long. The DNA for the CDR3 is TGTGCCAGTAGTGCCAGTCCCTTACACCAAGAGACCCAGTACTTC. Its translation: CASSASPLHQETQYF.

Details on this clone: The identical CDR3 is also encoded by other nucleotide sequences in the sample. This CDR3 reads CASSPPGRSDTEAFF. The CDR3 DNA sequence: TGTGCCAGCTCACCGCCGGGAAGGAGTGACACTGAAGCTTTCTTT. The chain recombines TRBV18 with TRBJ1-1; no reliable D call. CDR3 length: 15 amino acids. V gave up 3 bases and J gave up 3 bases, with 14 bases separating them. Germline CDR1 reads KGHSH; CDR2 reads LQKENI. Looking up the rest from reference TRBV18 and TRBJ1-1 gives the full variable domain: NAGVMQNPRHLVRRRGQEARLRCSPMKGHSHVYWYRQLPEEGLKFMVYLQKENIIDESGMPKERFSAEFPKEGPSILRIQQVVRGDSAAYFCASSPPGRSDTEAFFGQGTRLTVV.

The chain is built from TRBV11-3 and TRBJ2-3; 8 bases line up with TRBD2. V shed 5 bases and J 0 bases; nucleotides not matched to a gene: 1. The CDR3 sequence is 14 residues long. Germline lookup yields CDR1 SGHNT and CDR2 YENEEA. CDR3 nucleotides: TGTGCCAGCAGCCCTAGCGGGAGCACAGATACGCAGTATTTT. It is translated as CASSPSGSTDTQYF.

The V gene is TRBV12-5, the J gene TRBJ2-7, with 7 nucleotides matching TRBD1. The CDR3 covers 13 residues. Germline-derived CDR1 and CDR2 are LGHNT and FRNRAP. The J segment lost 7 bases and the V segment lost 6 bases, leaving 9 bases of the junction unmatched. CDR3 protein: CASGPNLQGEQYF. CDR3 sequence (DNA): TGTGCTAGTGGACCAAACCTACAGGGGGAGCAGTACTTC. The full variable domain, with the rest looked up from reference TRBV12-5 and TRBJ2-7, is DARVTQTPRHKVTEMGQEVTMRCQPILGHNTVFWYRQTMMQGLELLAYFRNRAPLDDSGMPKDRFSAEMPDATLATLKIQPSEPRDSAVYFCASGPNLQGEQYFGPGTRLTVT.

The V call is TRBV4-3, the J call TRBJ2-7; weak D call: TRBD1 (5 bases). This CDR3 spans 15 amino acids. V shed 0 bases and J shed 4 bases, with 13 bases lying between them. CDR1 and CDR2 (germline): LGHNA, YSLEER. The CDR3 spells CASSQEWVAGYEQYF. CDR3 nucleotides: TGCGCCAGCAGCCAAGAATGGGTGGCAGGGTACGAGCAGTACTTC.

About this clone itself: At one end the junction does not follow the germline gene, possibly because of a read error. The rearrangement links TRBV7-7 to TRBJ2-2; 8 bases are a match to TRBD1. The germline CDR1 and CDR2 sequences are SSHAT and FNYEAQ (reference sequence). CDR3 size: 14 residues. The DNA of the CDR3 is TGTGCTAGCAGCGGTGGACAGGGAGGCGGGGAGCTGTTTTTT. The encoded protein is CASSGGQGGGELFF.

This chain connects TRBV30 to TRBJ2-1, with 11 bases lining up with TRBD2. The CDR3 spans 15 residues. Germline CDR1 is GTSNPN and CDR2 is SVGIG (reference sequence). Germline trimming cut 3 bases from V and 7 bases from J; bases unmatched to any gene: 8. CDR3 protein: CAWSANLAGGNEQFF. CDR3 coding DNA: TGTGCCTGGAGCGCAAACCTAGCGGGGGGTAATGAGCAGTTCTTC.

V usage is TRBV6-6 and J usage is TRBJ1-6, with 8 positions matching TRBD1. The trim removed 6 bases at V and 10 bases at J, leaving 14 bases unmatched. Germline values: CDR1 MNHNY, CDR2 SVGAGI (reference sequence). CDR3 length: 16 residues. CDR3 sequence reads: CASRPAGGLVGSPLHF. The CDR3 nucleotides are TGTGCCAGCAGGCCCGCAGGGGGCTTAGTTGGGTCACCCCTCCACTTT.

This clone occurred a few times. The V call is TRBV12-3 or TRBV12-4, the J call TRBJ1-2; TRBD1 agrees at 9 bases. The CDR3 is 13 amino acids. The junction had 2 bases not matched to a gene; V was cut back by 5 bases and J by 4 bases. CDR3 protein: CASSPTGGYGYTF. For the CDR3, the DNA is TGTGCCAGCAGTCCGACAGGGGGCTATGGCTACACCTTC.

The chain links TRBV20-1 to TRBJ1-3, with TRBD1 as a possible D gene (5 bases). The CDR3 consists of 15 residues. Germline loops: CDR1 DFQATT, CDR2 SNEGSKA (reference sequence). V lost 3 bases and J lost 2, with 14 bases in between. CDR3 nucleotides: TGCAGTGCTAGTGACGCGACAGTCCCTGGAAACACCATATATTTT. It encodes CSASDATVPGNTIYF.

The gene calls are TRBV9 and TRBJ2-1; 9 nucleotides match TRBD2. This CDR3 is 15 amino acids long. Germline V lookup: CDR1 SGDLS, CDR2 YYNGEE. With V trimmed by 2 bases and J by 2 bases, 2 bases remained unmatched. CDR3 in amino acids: CASSVSGGPYNEQFF. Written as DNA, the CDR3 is TGTGCCAGCAGCGTTAGCGGGGGCCCCTACAATGAGCAGTTCTTC.

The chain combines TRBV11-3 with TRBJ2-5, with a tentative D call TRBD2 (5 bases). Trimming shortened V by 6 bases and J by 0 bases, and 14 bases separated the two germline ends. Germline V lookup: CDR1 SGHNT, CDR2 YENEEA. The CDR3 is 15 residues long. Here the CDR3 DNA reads TGTGCCAGCAGTCGGACTTTCCAGTACCAAGAGACCCAGTACTTC. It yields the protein CASSRTFQYQETQYF.

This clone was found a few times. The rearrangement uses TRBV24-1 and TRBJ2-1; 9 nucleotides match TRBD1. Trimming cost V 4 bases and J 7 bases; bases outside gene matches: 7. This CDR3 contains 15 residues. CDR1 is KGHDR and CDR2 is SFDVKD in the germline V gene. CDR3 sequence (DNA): TGTGCCACCAGTGACCCCAGACAGGGGGGGAATGAGCAGTTCTTC. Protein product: CATSDPRQGGNEQFF.

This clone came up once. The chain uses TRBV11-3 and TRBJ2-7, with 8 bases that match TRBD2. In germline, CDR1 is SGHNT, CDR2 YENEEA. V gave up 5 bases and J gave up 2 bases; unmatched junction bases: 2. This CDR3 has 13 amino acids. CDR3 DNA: TGTGCCAGCAGCCCCGGGAGGGCCTACGAGCAGTACTTC. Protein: CASSPGRAYEQYF.

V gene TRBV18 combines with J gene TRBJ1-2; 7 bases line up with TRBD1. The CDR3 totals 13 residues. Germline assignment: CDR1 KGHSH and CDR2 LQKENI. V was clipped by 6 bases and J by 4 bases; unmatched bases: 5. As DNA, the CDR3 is TGTGCCAGCTCCTCGGGACAGTCCTATGGCTACACCTTC. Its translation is CASSSGQSYGYTF.

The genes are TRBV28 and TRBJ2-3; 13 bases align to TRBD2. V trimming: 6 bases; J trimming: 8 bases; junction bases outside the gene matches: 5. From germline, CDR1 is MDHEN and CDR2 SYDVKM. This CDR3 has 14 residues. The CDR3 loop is CASSPGTSGVTQYF. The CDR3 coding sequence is TGTGCCAGCAGCCCAGGGACTAGCGGGGTTACGCAGTATTTT. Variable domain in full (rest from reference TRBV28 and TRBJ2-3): DVKVTQSSRYLVKRTGEKVFLECVQDMDHENMFWYRQDPGLGLRLIYFSYDVKMKEKGDIPEGYSVSREKKERFSLILESASTNQTSMYLCASSPGTSGVTQYFGPGTRLTVL.

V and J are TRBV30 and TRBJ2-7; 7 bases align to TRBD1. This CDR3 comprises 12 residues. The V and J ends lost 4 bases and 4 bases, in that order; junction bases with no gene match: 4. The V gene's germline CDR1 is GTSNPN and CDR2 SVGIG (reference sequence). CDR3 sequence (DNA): TGTGCCTGGACAGGGGGAAGATACGAGCAGTACTTC. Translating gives CAWTGGRYEQYF.

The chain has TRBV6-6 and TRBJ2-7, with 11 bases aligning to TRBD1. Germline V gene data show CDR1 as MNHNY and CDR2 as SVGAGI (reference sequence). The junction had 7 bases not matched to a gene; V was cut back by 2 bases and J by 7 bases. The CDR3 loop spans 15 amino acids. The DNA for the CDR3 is TGTGCCAGCAGTTACCAACCGGGACAGGGGGGGGAGCAGTACTTC. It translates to CASSYQPGQGGEQYF.

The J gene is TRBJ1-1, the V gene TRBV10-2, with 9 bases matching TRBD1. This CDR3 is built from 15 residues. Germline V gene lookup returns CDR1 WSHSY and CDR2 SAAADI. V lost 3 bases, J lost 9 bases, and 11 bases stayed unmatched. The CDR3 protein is CASSDSWDRVSKAFF. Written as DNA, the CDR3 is TGCGCCAGCAGTGATTCTTGGGACAGGGTCTCGAAAGCTTTCTTT.

The CDR3 coding sequence is TGTGCCTGTCAGGGAAGGAACACTGAAGCTTTCTTT. Amino acids: CACQGRNTEAFF. The V and J genes are TRBV30 and TRBJ1-1; D is perhaps TRBD1 (5 bases). There are 12 residues in the CDR3. In germline, CDR1 is GTSNPN, CDR2 SVGIG (reference sequence). Deletions cut 6 bases from V and 1 base from J, with 9 bases between.